The 9 T cell receptor beta chains below all came from one sample that was sequenced in a study of radiotherapy plus CTLA-4 blockade in lung cancer. Data came from immunoSEQ multiplex PCR; TCRdb stores just in-frame clones and leaves some out. Among some 32,000 clones, roughly three quarters were seen once, and the ten largest hold 4%. The source material was peripheral blood, sampled from a patient treated with radiotherapy plus ipilimumab. The origin of the receptors is a human donor with non-small cell lung cancer who had stable disease on radiotherapy plus ipilimumab.

CDR3 residues: CASSRGDRGTDTQYF. The CDR3 DNA follows: TGTGCCAGCAGCCGGGGGGACAGGGGGACAGATACGCAGTATTTT. The V call is TRBV7-8, the J call TRBJ2-3; 11 positions agree with TRBD1. The CDR3 consists of 15 residues. With 5 bases clipped from V and 3 bases from J, the junction kept 4 bases outside the gene matches. Per germline, CDR1 SGHVS and CDR2 FQNEAQ.

The chain links TRBV2 to TRBJ1-2; D is unclear. CDR3 length equals 12 residues. The germline V and J ends were trimmed by 7 bases and 1 base, with 7 bases remaining between them. Germline CDR1 is SNHLY and CDR2 is FYNNEI. CDR3 protein: CASKPNNYGYTF. CDR3 DNA: TGTGCCAGCAAGCCCAATAACTATGGCTACACCTTC.

The rearrangement joins TRBV9 to TRBJ2-5, with 7 bases fitting TRBD2. V lost 0 bases to trimming and J lost 2 bases; unmatched junction nucleotides: 10. Germline V gene sequence: CDR1 SGDLS, CDR2 YYNGEE. CDR3 size: 17 residues. The CDR3 loop reads CASSVAGGTSYQETQYF. In DNA form, the CDR3 reads TGTGCCAGCAGCGTAGCGGGGGGAACTAGCTATCAAGAGACCCAGTACTTC.

This chain joins TRBV6-5 and TRBJ1-5; D unclear. V lost 6 bases and J 1 base, leaving 13 bases between the germline ends. There are 15 residues in the CDR3. CDR1 and CDR2 (germline): MNHEY, SVGAGI. The CDR3 DNA reads as TGTGCCAGCAGGCCTGCACCCTGGAGCAATCAGCCCCAGCATTTT. It specifies CASRPAPWSNQPQHF.

The chain is built from TRBV18 and TRBJ2-2; 7 bases are a match to TRBD2. The germline V gene has CDR1 KGHSH and CDR2 LQKENI. Trimming removed 0 bases from V and 4 bases from J; junction bases left unmatched: 11. The CDR3 extends over 18 amino acids. In DNA, the CDR3 is TGTGCCAGCTCACCACCGTTTGAGGCGGGAGCGGCCACCGGGGAGCTGTTTTTT. It encodes CASSPPFEAGAATGELFF.

The chain couples TRBV6-4 to TRBJ2-7; 9 bases are a match to TRBD1. Per germline, CDR1 MRHNA and CDR2 SNTAGT. The CDR3 is 13 residues long. With 7 bases clipped from V and 4 bases from J, the junction kept 5 bases outside the gene matches. CDR3 DNA sequence: TGTGCCAGCAACCCCGGGACAGGGTACGAGCAGTACTTC. Protein sequence: CASNPGTGYEQYF.

This clone was found once. The chain combines TRBV10-1 with TRBJ2-7, with D perhaps TRBD1 (5 bases). This CDR3 has 16 residues. Trimming took off 10 bases at V and 0 bases at J, with 22 bases between the two ends. From germline, CDR1 is WNHNN and CDR2 SYGVQD (reference sequence). The CDR3 sequence is CAISPPRTNSSYEQYF. The CDR3, as DNA: TGCGCCATTTCTCCCCCTCGGACAAACAGCTCCTACGAGCAGTACTTC.

Only a few counts were recorded for this clone. The chain's CDR3 is CASSFRGGEKLFF. The CDR3 DNA sequence: TGTGCCAGCAGCTTCAGGGGCGGCGAAAAACTGTTTTTT. The V and J genes are TRBV7-6 and TRBJ1-4; weak D call: TRBD1 (6 bases). The V end was cut by 3 bases, the J end by 8 bases, with 10 bases between. This CDR3 has 13 amino acids. The germline V gene encodes CDR1 SGHVS and CDR2 FNYEAQ.

The V gene is TRBV6-6, the J gene TRBJ2-7, with TRBD2 identical over 8 bases. The ends lost 8 bases at V and 6 bases at J; junction bases unmatched: 3. CDR1 is MNHNY, CDR2 SVGAGI, per germline (reference sequence). The CDR3 consists of 11 residues. The CDR3 loop is CASGTRVEQYF. CDR3 coding DNA: TGTGCCAGCGGGACTAGGGTCGAGCAGTACTTC.